The 23 T cell receptor beta chains below were found in one sample sequenced in a study of blood T cell repertoires in COVID-19. Sequenced by immunoSEQ multiplex PCR; TCRdb stores in-frame clones only, minus some. The table includes a few hundred thousand clones, about 85% detected once. The sequenced material came from PBMCs or T cells enriched from blood (not recorded which). The source is a young woman who had recovered from COVID-19.

This clone was picked up one time. This chain connects TRBV4-1 to TRBJ1-5, with D possibly being TRBD1 (5 bases). Deletions cut 4 bases from V and 0 bases from J, with 13 bases between. Germline loops: CDR1 MGHRA, CDR2 YSYEKL. This CDR3 spans 16 amino acids. CDR3 sequence: CASSPLAGLSNQPQHF. DNA for the CDR3: TGCGCCAGCAGCCCCCTTGCGGGGCTTAGCAATCAGCCCCAGCATTTT.

This chain links TRBV29-1 with TRBJ1-1, with TRBD1 matching over 9 bases. The CDR3 runs to 12 residues. V lost 7 bases, J lost 6 bases, and 6 bases stayed unmatched. Germline assignment: CDR1 SQVTM and CDR2 ANQGSEA. CDR3 DNA sequence: TGCAGCGCCGGGACAGGGTGGCCTGAAGCTTTCTTT. Translation gives CSAGTGWPEAFF.

J is TRBJ2-2 and V is TRBV5-4, with a tentative D call TRBD1 (5 bases). Germline-derived CDR1 and CDR2 are SGHNT and YYREEE (reference sequence). CDR3 length equals 13 residues. V was trimmed by 5 bases and J by 5 bases, leaving 10 bases between them. CDR3 bases: TGTGCCAGCAGTACTGCAGGGACCGGGGAGCTGTTTTTT. It encodes CASSTAGTGELFF.

This rearrangement joins TRBV30 to TRBJ2-2; TRBD1 matches 11 bases. V lost 0 bases to trimming and J lost 7 bases; unmatched junction nucleotides: 7. The CDR3 contains 16 residues. Looked up from germline, CDR1 is GTSNPN and CDR2 is SVGIG (reference sequence). Here the CDR3 reads CAWSVLDRGLGGELFF. CDR3 DNA: TGTGCCTGGAGTGTATTGGACAGGGGGCTTGGCGGGGAGCTGTTTTTT.

This clone was seen only once. The gene calls are TRBV6-5 and TRBJ1-1, with no clear D. V lost 0 bases and J lost 5, with 16 bases in between. CDR3 length equals 16 residues. From germline, CDR1 is MNHEY and CDR2 SVGAGI. The CDR3 sequence: CASSYSTMVGGTEAFF. The CDR3 nucleotides are TGTGCCAGCAGTTACTCGACTATGGTCGGAGGAACTGAAGCTTTCTTT.

The chain has TRBV4-1 and TRBJ1-5; tentative D call: TRBD1 (5 bases). The CDR3 extends over 15 amino acids. The V and J ends lost 4 bases and 4 bases respectively, with 14 bases between them. CDR1 and CDR2 from the germline V gene are MGHRA and YSYEKL. CDR3 residues: CASSRDADTNQPQHF. The CDR3 region has the DNA TGCGCCAGCAGCCGTGACGCGGACACAAATCAGCCCCAGCATTTT.

J is TRBJ1-1 and V is TRBV29-1; no firm D call. CDR1 is SQVTM, CDR2 ANQGSEA, per germline. This CDR3 region has 13 residues. Trimming pared 3 bases from V and 0 bases from J, leaving 8 bases between. The chain's CDR3 is CSVERSMNTEAFF. The CDR3 bases are TGCAGCGTTGAGCGGAGTATGAACACTGAAGCTTTCTTT.

This chain links TRBV12-5 with TRBJ2-1, with TRBD2 matching 7 bases. V trimming: 0 bases; J trimming: 0 bases; junction bases outside the gene matches: 8. The CDR3 loop spans 18 amino acids. Germline V gives CDR1 LGHNT, CDR2 FRNRAP. This CDR3 is CASGLVKSGVYSYNEQFF. The CDR3 coding sequence is TGTGCTAGTGGTTTGGTAAAAAGCGGGGTATACTCCTACAATGAGCAGTTCTTC.

This rearrangement joins TRBV11-2 to TRBJ1-4, with D possibly being TRBD1 (5 bases). The CDR3 runs 15 residues. Trimming pared 4 bases from V and 2 bases from J, leaving 11 bases between. Germline CDR1 and CDR2: SGHAT and FQNNGV. The CDR3 DNA reads TGTGCCAGCAGCTCCCCAGGGTTGACTAATGAAAAACTGTTTTTT. Protein product: CASSSPGLTNEKLFF.

V usage is TRBV6-2 or TRBV6-3 and J usage is TRBJ1-2; TRBD1 is a possible D gene (5 bases). V shed 4 bases and J shed 4 bases, with 16 bases lying between them. Germline loops: CDR1 MNHEY, CDR2 SVGEGT. The CDR3 is 15 residues long. The CDR3 DNA sequence: TGTGCCAGCAGTTGGGGTCATGGACAAAGCTATGGCTACACCTTC. Translating gives CASSWGHGQSYGYTF.

V is TRBV7-2 and J is TRBJ1-5, with 8 nucleotides matching TRBD1. With V trimmed by 5 bases and J by 1 base, 4 bases remained unmatched. This CDR3 comprises 15 residues. Germline assignment: CDR1 SGHTA and CDR2 FQGNSA. Here the CDR3 DNA reads TGTGCCAGCAGCCTCAGGACAGGGAGCAATCAGCCCCAGCATTTT. Protein product: CASSLRTGSNQPQHF. The complete variable domain, with remaining parts taken from reference TRBV7-2 and TRBJ1-5, reads GAGVSQSPSNKVTEKGKDVELRCDPISGHTALYWYRQSLGQGLEFLIYFQGNSAPDKSGLPSDRFSAERTGGSVSTLTIQRTQQEDSAVYLCASSLRTGSNQPQHFGDGTRLSIL.

The rearrangement links TRBV27 to TRBJ1-4; 10 bases are shared with TRBD1. The CDR3 sequence is 16 residues long. The V segment lost 4 bases and the J segment 7 bases; nucleotides outside the gene matches: 9. From germline, CDR1 is MNHEY and CDR2 SMNVEV (reference sequence). The CDR3 spells CASSSITGQGGEKLFF. In DNA form, the CDR3 reads TGTGCCAGCAGTTCCATCACCGGACAGGGGGGTGAAAAACTGTTTTTT.

CDR3 sequence: CASKLGGGDQPQHF. The CDR3 region has the DNA TGTGCCAGTAAGCTTGGTGGGGGGGATCAGCCCCAGCATTTT. The chain carries TRBV19 and TRBJ1-5, with D maybe TRBD1 (5 bases). This CDR3 contains 14 residues. V was cut by 7 bases and J by 5 bases, with 15 bases left in between. The germline gives CDR1 LNHDA, CDR2 SQIVND (reference sequence).

The table lists this clone with a count of one. This rearrangement joins TRBV10-1 to TRBJ2-1, with TRBD1 matching over 7 bases. This CDR3 has 16 residues. V was clipped by 4 bases and J by 3 bases; unmatched bases: 9. Germline CDR1 reads WNHNN; CDR2 reads SYGVQD (reference sequence). Here the CDR3 reads CASSAVGTAHYNEQFF. The CDR3 bases are TGCGCCAGCAGTGCTGTCGGGACAGCGCACTACAATGAGCAGTTCTTC.

V gene TRBV3-1 (or the pseudogene TRBV3-2) combines with J gene TRBJ2-3; a weak D match, TRBD2 (6 bases). Trimming removed 0 bases from V and 3 bases from J, with 22 bases in between. This CDR3 spans 19 amino acids. Germline CDR1 reads LGHDT; CDR2 reads YNNKEL (reference sequence). The CDR3 is CASSQDLFAGGWSTDTQYF. The CDR3 DNA is TGTGCCAGCAGCCAAGACCTTTTTGCCGGGGGATGGTCGACAGATACGCAGTATTTT.

This chain links TRBV5-1 with TRBJ2-2; D might be TRBD1 (5 bases). Germline V gene sequence: CDR1 SGHRS, CDR2 YFSETQ. The V and J ends lost 1 base and 1 base respectively, with 11 bases between them. This CDR3 region has 16 residues. The CDR3 protein is CASSLWGQGNTGELFF. CDR3 bases: TGCGCCAGCAGCTTGTGGGGCCAGGGGAACACCGGGGAGCTGTTTTTT.

The chain couples TRBV5-1 to TRBJ1-2; no clear D gene. There are 15 residues in the CDR3. Trimming pared 4 bases from V and 9 bases from J, leaving 22 bases between. Looked up from germline, CDR1 is SGHRS and CDR2 is YFSETQ. For the CDR3, the DNA is TGCGCCAGCAGCGCAGCCGGAGGCCAGGAGTCTAGCTACACCTTC. Its protein product is CASSAAGGQESSYTF. Variable domain in full (rest from reference TRBV5-1 and TRBJ1-2): KAGVTQTPRYLIKTRGQQVTLSCSPISGHRSVSWYQQTPGQGLQFLFEYFSETQRNKGNFPGRFSGRQFSNSRSEMNVSTLELGDSALYLCASSAAGGQESSYTFGSGTRLTVV.

A single count supports this clone. The J gene is TRBJ1-5, the V gene TRBV7-2; no clear D. The germline V gene has CDR1 SGHTA and CDR2 FQGNSA. This CDR3 is built from 15 residues. V was trimmed by 6 bases and J by 0 bases, leaving 12 bases between them. The CDR3 DNA sequence: TGTGCCAGCAGGCGGGAAGGTCTTAGCAATCAGCCCCAGCATTTT. It codes for CASRREGLSNQPQHF. Full variable domain (missing parts from reference TRBV7-2 and TRBJ1-5): GAGVSQSPSNKVTEKGKDVELRCDPISGHTALYWYRQSLGQGLEFLIYFQGNSAPDKSGLPSDRFSAERTGGSVSTLTIQRTQQEDSAVYLCASRREGLSNQPQHFGDGTRLSIL.

This clone has only one observation. The V and J genes are TRBV5-1 and TRBJ2-1; 13 nucleotides match TRBD2. V lost 3 bases, J lost 10 bases, and 7 bases stayed unmatched. The germline V gene encodes CDR1 SGHRS and CDR2 YFSETQ. This CDR3 has 15 residues. As DNA, the CDR3 is TGCGCCAGCAGCTCCCCATGGACTAGCGGGGGAGAGCAGTTCTTC. Its protein product is CASSSPWTSGGEQFF.

The rearrangement joins TRBV27 to TRBJ2-2; 9 nucleotides agree with TRBD1. This CDR3 is 15 amino acids long. Looked up from germline, CDR1 is MNHEY and CDR2 is SMNVEV (reference sequence). The trim removed 7 bases at V and 3 bases at J, leaving 6 bases unmatched. The CDR3 DNA sequence: TGTGCCAGCAACCCGGGACAGGGCTACACCGGGGAGCTGTTTTTT. It specifies CASNPGQGYTGELFF.

The genes are TRBV7-2 and TRBJ2-1; tentatively, D is TRBD1 (6 bases). Trimming removed 1 base at V and 10 bases at J, with 11 bases between. CDR3 length equals 13 residues. Germline V CDR1 and CDR2: SGHTA, FQGNSA. CDR3: CASSLVEGVEQFF. CDR3 nucleotide sequence: TGTGCCAGCAGCTTAGTAGAGGGGGTAGAGCAGTTCTTC. The complete variable domain, with remaining parts taken from reference TRBV7-2 and TRBJ2-1, reads GAGVSQSPSNKVTEKGKDVELRCDPISGHTALYWYRQSLGQGLEFLIYFQGNSAPDKSGLPSDRFSAERTGGSVSTLTIQRTQQEDSAVYLCASSLVEGVEQFFGPGTRLTVL.

V usage is TRBV5-1 and J usage is TRBJ2-5, with a possible D match to TRBD2 (6 bases). The V end lost 4 bases, the J end lost 7 bases, and 20 bases lay between the germline ends. The CDR3 is made up of 15 amino acids. CDR1 and CDR2 (germline): SGHRS, YFSETQ. Here the CDR3 reads CASSPEAGRAGTQYF. For the CDR3, the DNA is TGCGCCAGCAGCCCGGAGGCGGGGAGAGCTGGGACCCAGTACTTC.

This clone was seen ten or more times. This CDR3 is CASSWTGRQGQPQHF. CDR3 nucleotides: TGTGCCAGCAGCTGGACAGGGCGCCAAGGGCAGCCCCAGCATTTT. The chain couples TRBV7-2 to TRBJ1-5; 8 nucleotides align to TRBD1. The germline gives CDR1 SGHTA, CDR2 FQGNSA. V lost 4 bases to trimming and J lost 7 bases; unmatched junction nucleotides: 9. There are 15 residues in the CDR3.